The TCR beta chain under discussion was sequenced for a study of shared clonotypes between healthy human individuals. Study context: Serving as donors were a couple of women and a few men, whose ages spanned 18 to 49.

This table comes from immunoSEQ multiplex PCR, and its TCRdb copy is limited to in-frame clones, with some not included. The repertoire holds roughly 640,000 clones, with approximately 74% as singletons. Into CD45RA+ naive and CD45RA-negative memory subsets, the CD4+ cells were split. This clone has at least ten counts. Its antigen remains unidentified. Notes on the study in general: The expectation was that sequencing depth would affect clonotype sharing among donors.

In germline, CDR1 is SGDLS, CDR2 YYNGEE. The CDR3 extends over 15 amino acids. Trimming at V came to 4 bases and at J to 5 bases, leaving 7 bases not matched to a gene. This chain connects TRBV9 to TRBJ2-2; TRBD1 matches at 8 bases. Material: memory CD4+ T cells sorted from blood. Stated subset: CD45RA-negative fraction. This TCR came from a woman aged 25 to 39 in good health. CDR3 in amino acids: CASSRTGSRTGELFF. The CDR3 DNA sequence: TGTGCCAGCAGCCGGACAGGGTCGAGAACCGGGGAGCTGTTTTTT.